These T cell receptor beta chains were read from a single sample in a study of cytomegalovirus exposure and HLA in healthy donors. This table comes from immunoSEQ multiplex PCR, and its TCRdb copy is limited to in-frame clones, with some not included. The table includes 300,000 to 400,000 clones, nearly 90% detected once. Sequencing was done on a sample of PBMCs. The receptors here all came from a man aged 25-45 years in good health and CMV-seronegative. The CDR3 runs from the conserved cysteine through the conserved F or W. The D gene is left open where the match is weak. Some rows mark clone size as missing; the rest say once, few, many or name a class of expanded clone.

j_call,clone_size,v_call,d_call,cdr3_aa,cdr3_nt
TRBJ1-3,NA,TRBV6-5,TRBD1,CASSSTDRAPGNTIYF,TGTGCCAGCAGTTCGACAGACAGGGCCCCTGGAAACACCATATATTTT
TRBJ2-7,NA,TRBV5-1,NA,CASSLRVAAYEQYF,TGCGCCAGCAGCTTGAGGGTAGCGGCCTACGAGCAGTACTTC
TRBJ1-2,NA,TRBV10-2,TRBD1,CASRPGTGGNYGYTF,TGCGCCAGCCGACCCGGGACAGGGGGGAACTATGGCTACACCTTC
TRBJ2-1,NA,TRBV6-5,TRBD2,CASSYLAGGSNEQFF,TGTGCCAGCAGTTACCTGGCGGGGGGATCGAATGAGCAGTTCTTC
TRBJ1-1,NA,TRBV6-5,TRBD1,CASSSGDRGNTEAFF,TGTGCCAGCAGCTCGGGGGACAGGGGGAACACTGAAGCTTTCTTT
TRBJ2-7,NA,TRBV10-2,TRBD1,CASSEKTGGPYEQYF,TGCGCCAGCAGTGAGAAGACAGGGGGCCCCTACGAGCAGTACTTC
TRBJ1-2,NA,TRBV10-3,NA,CAIKGGRGYTF,TGTGCCATCAAAGGGGGACGGGGCTACACCTTC
TRBJ1-1,NA,TRBV7-2,NA,CASSLSGQMNTEAFF,TGTGCCAGCAGCTTAAGCGGACAGATGAACACTGAAGCTTTCTTT
TRBJ2-7,NA,TRBV11-3,TRBD1,CASSPPGQDYEQYF,TGTGCCAGCAGCCCACCGGGACAGGACTACGAGCAGTACTTC
TRBJ1-2,NA,TRBV5-1,NA,CASRDTIINYGYTF,TGCGCCAGCCGGGACACGATTATTAACTATGGCTACACCTTC
TRBJ1-2,once,TRBV5-1,TRBD1,CASSTGVGYTF,TGCGCCAGCAGCACAGGGGTCGGCTACACCTTC
TRBJ2-7,NA,TRBV7-8,TRBD1,CASSLTGNGYEQYF,TGTGCCAGCAGCCTGACAGGGAACGGCTACGAGCAGTACTTC
TRBJ2-5,NA,TRBV4-3,TRBD2,CASSLGTSGGAGQETQYF,TGCGCCAGCAGCCTCGGGACTAGCGGGGGGGCGGGCCAAGAGACCCAGTACTTC
TRBJ2-5,NA,TRBV7-2,TRBD2,CASSYWDYRQETQYF,TGTGCCAGCAGCTATTGGGACTATCGTCAAGAGACCCAGTACTTC
TRBJ1-4,NA,TRBV15,TRBD1,CATSRDRGSTNEKLFF,TGTGCCACCAGCCGGGACAGGGGTTCGACTAATGAAAAACTGTTTTTT
TRBJ1-5,NA,TRBV21-1,NA,CASSKALFSRDSQPQHF,TGTGCCAGCAGCAAAGCGCTTTTTTCCAGGGACAGTCAGCCCCAGCATTTT
TRBJ2-2,once,TRBV6-4,NA,CASSRGQGLFRELFF,TGTGCCAGCAGCCGAGGACAGGGACTATTCAGGGAGCTGTTTTTT
TRBJ2-2,NA,TRBV18,TRBD1,CASSERTGVNTGELFF,TGTGCCAGCTCAGAACGGACAGGGGTGAACACCGGGGAGCTGTTTTTT
TRBJ1-5,NA,TRBV19,NA,CASSIHVKEYQPQHF,TGTGCCAGTAGTATCCACGTAAAGGAGTATCAGCCCCAGCATTTT
TRBJ1-1,NA,TRBV5-1,TRBD1,CASSLTDRGPGQTEAFF,TGCGCCAGCAGCTTAACCGACAGGGGGCCCGGTCAAACTGAAGCTTTCTTT
TRBJ2-5,NA,TRBV4-1,TRBD2,CASSQVPSTSGGLSGSGTQYF,TGCGCCAGCAGCCAAGTTCCCTCGACTAGCGGGGGCCTATCGGGCTCAGGGACCCAGTACTTC
TRBJ2-7,NA,TRBV19,TRBD2,CASSILGREGSYEQYF,TGTGCCAGTAGTATACTCGGGAGGGAGGGCTCCTACGAGCAGTACTTC
TRBJ2-5,NA,TRBV19,TRBD2,CASSIKWGGGETQYF,TGTGCCAGTAGTATTAAGTGGGGGGGAGGAGAGACCCAGTACTTC
TRBJ1-2,NA,TRBV5-4,TRBD1,CASSRLGTGLIYNYGYTF,TGTGCCAGCAGCAGACTTGGGACAGGATTAATATATAACTATGGCTACACCTTC
TRBJ1-6,NA,TRBV5-1,NA,CASRLVGSPLHF,TGCGCCAGCCGGCTCGTCGGGTCACCCCTCCACTTT
TRBJ1-5,NA,TRBV19,TRBD1,CASIRGTGGRQPQHF,TGTGCCAGTATCAGGGGGACAGGGGGTCGTCAGCCCCAGCATTTT
TRBJ2-7,once,TRBV5-6,NA,CASSFGTPLYEQYF,TGTGCCAGCAGCTTCGGGACACCGTTGTACGAGCAGTACTTC
TRBJ2-7,NA,TRBV6-1,NA,CASSYNEQYF,TGTGCCAGCAGTTATAACGAGCAGTACTTC
TRBJ1-2,NA,TRBV11-2,TRBD1,CASGTAYGYTF,TGTGCCAGCGGGACAGCCTATGGCTACACCTTC
TRBJ1-2,NA,TRBV5-6,NA,CASSRAVGELNYGYTF,TGTGCCAGCAGCCGGGCGGTCGGGGAACTTAACTATGGCTACACCTTC
TRBJ2-5,once,TRBV7-2,NA,CASSLARGTSQETQYF,TGTGCCAGCAGCTTAGCGCGCGGGACGTCGCAAGAGACCCAGTACTTC
TRBJ1-6,NA,TRBV27,TRBD1,CASKPGQGALGSPLHF,TGTGCCAGCAAACCGGGACAGGGGGCGTTAGGGTCACCCCTCCACTTT
TRBJ2-5,NA,TRBV9,TRBD1,CASSPRDSNKRTQYF,TGTGCCAGCAGCCCAAGGGACAGTAACAAACGGACCCAGTACTTC
TRBJ2-1,NA,TRBV5-6,TRBD1,CASSSGTGWNEQFF,TGTGCCAGCAGCTCCGGGACAGGGTGGAATGAGCAGTTCTTC
TRBJ1-5,NA,TRBV6-6,TRBD1,CASSYPDRASNQPQHF,TGTGCCAGCAGTTACCCGGACAGGGCCAGCAATCAGCCCCAGCATTTT